This passage covers 20 T cell receptor beta chains from one sample sequenced in a study of cytomegalovirus exposure and HLA in healthy donors. PCR amplification relied on 60 Vbeta primers (plus 13 Jbeta primers). Clones were read by immunoSEQ multiplex PCR, and TCRdb kept only the in-frame ones, dropping some. The sample includes around 150,000 clones, 75% to 90% of them seen just once. The material sequenced was PBMCs. These receptors originate from a woman aged 18-29 years in good health and CMV-seronegative.

This clone was recorded only once. The chain is built from TRBV28 and TRBJ1-6, with no clear D. Between the trimmed V and J ends, which lost 5 bases and 11 bases, there was a span of 10 bases. Germline lookup yields CDR1 MDHEN and CDR2 SYDVKM. This CDR3 is 12 amino acids long. CDR3 protein: CASSPHGPPLHF. CDR3 coding DNA: TGTGCCAGCAGTCCTCACGGTCCACCCCTCCACTTT.

The CDR3 sequence is CASRTGGIRNQPQHF. CDR3 DNA: TGTGCCAGCAGGACAGGGGGCATTCGCAATCAGCCCCAGCATTTT. The rearrangement joins TRBV28 to TRBJ1-5; 10 bases line up with TRBD1. With V trimmed by 6 bases and J by 2 bases, 4 bases remained unmatched. The CDR3 length is 15 residues. Germline CDR1 reads MDHEN; CDR2 reads SYDVKM.

V gene TRBV28 combines with J gene TRBJ2-7; tentatively, D is TRBD1 (6 bases). Between the trimmed V and J ends, which lost 5 bases and 1 base, there was a span of 21 bases. CDR1 is MDHEN, CDR2 SYDVKM, per germline. The CDR3 consists of 17 residues. DNA for the CDR3: TGTGCCAGCAGTCCACCCAGAGGGGGAAGGGTGTCCTACGAGCAGTACTTC. It codes for CASSPPRGGRVSYEQYF.

The chain uses TRBV6-5 and TRBJ1-6; D is possibly TRBD1 (5 bases). V gave up 2 bases and J gave up 7 bases, with 6 bases separating them. The germline V gene encodes CDR1 MNHEY and CDR2 SVGAGI. The CDR3 is 13 amino acids. For the CDR3, the DNA is TGTGCCAGCAGTTACCGGGGGAATTCACCCCTCCACTTT. Protein product: CASSYRGNSPLHF.

J is TRBJ2-1 and V is TRBV7-9; D remains ambiguous. CDR1 and CDR2 from the germline V gene are SEHNR and FQNEAQ (reference sequence). The CDR3 extends over 13 amino acids. Trimming took 5 bases from V and 10 from J, leaving 15 bases between them. CDR3 bases: TGTGCCAGCAGCGCGCCAACCGTCTGGGAGCAGTTCTTC. It codes for CASSAPTVWEQFF. Variable domain in full (rest from reference TRBV7-9 and TRBJ2-1): DTGVSQNPRHKITKRGQNVTFRCDPISEHNRLYWYRQTLGQGPEFLTYFQNEAQLEKSRLLSDRFSAERPKGSFSTLEIQRTEQGDSAMYLCASSAPTVWEQFFGPGTRLTVL.

The chain recombines TRBV11-2 with TRBJ2-3; possible D gene TRBD2, 6 bases. There are 14 residues in the CDR3. The germline V and J ends were trimmed by 3 bases and 1 base, with 8 bases remaining between them. Germline values: CDR1 SGHAT, CDR2 FQNNGV. CDR3 amino acids: CASSFGGGTDTQYF. The CDR3 DNA reads as TGTGCCAGCAGCTTCGGGGGTGGCACAGATACGCAGTATTTT.

The gene calls are TRBV6-1 and TRBJ1-1; 9 bases agree with TRBD1. The V gene's germline CDR1 is MNHNS and CDR2 SASEGT. The CDR3 is 15 residues long. Trimming at V came to 2 bases and at J to 6 bases, leaving 7 bases not matched to a gene. The CDR3: CASSEWGQGNPEAFF. In DNA, the CDR3 is TGTGCCAGCAGTGAATGGGGACAGGGTAACCCTGAAGCTTTCTTT.

The J gene is TRBJ2-5, the V gene TRBV19; 7 bases agree with TRBD2. The better agreement between TRBJ2-7 and the DNA end casts doubt on the J call. CDR3 length equals 14 residues. In germline, CDR1 is LNHDA, CDR2 SQIVND (reference sequence). In DNA form, the CDR3 reads TGTGCCAGTAGTAGCGGGAGAGGAAACTACGAGCAGTACTTC. It encodes CASSSGRGNYEQYF.

The V gene is TRBV28, the J gene TRBJ2-7, with 8 nucleotides matching TRBD2. Germline CDR1 and CDR2: MDHEN and SYDVKM. The length of the CDR3 is 15 residues. With V trimmed by 5 bases and J by 3 bases, 9 bases remained unmatched. CDR3 loop: CASSPGGGQRYEQYF. Written as DNA, the CDR3 is TGTGCCAGCAGTCCAGGCGGGGGGCAACGCTACGAGCAGTACTTC. Combining the CDR3 with reference TRBV28 and TRBJ2-7 gives the whole variable domain DVKVTQSSRYLVKRTGEKVFLECVQDMDHENMFWYRQDPGLGLRLIYFSYDVKMKEKGDIPEGYSVSREKKERFSLILESASTNQTSMYLCASSPGGGQRYEQYFGPGTRLTVT.

The chain recombines TRBV6-4 with TRBJ2-1; the D gene is possibly TRBD2 (5 bases). V lost 0 bases, J lost 8 bases, and 14 bases lay in between. This CDR3 region has 15 residues. Germline values: CDR1 MRHNA, CDR2 SNTAGT. CDR3 DNA: TGTGCCAGCAGTGACTCGGAAACCGCCGGGGATGAGCAGTTCTTC. This gives the protein CASSDSETAGDEQFF.

The V gene is TRBV28, the J gene TRBJ2-1, with D unclear. The CDR3 consists of 14 residues. Germline V gene data show CDR1 as MDHEN and CDR2 as SYDVKM. V shed 7 bases and J shed 8 bases, with 18 bases lying between them. The CDR3 nucleotides are TGTGCCAGCACCATGATCGGAGCCGCGGATGAGCAGTTCTTC. Amino acid sequence: CASTMIGAADEQFF.

The chain carries TRBV29-1 and TRBJ1-3; D is undetermined. The V end was cut by 2 bases, the J end by 4 bases, with 6 bases between. The germline gives CDR1 SQVTM, CDR2 ANQGSEA. CDR3 size: 12 residues. The CDR3 nucleotides are TGCAGCGTTGAACAGGTCGGAAACACCATATATTTT. Its translation: CSVEQVGNTIYF.

The chain is built from TRBV5-1 and TRBJ2-5; weak D call: TRBD2 (6 bases). Trimming cost V 4 bases and J 5 bases, with 18 bases left between them. In germline, CDR1 is SGHRS, CDR2 YFSETQ. This CDR3 contains 15 residues. The DNA of the CDR3 is TGCGCCAGCAGCGGAGGGTCACACTTAGGGGAGACCCAGTACTTC. Protein sequence: CASSGGSHLGETQYF. The full variable domain, in which reference TRBV5-1 and TRBJ2-5 provide the parts outside the CDR3, is KAGVTQTPRYLIKTRGQQVTLSCSPISGHRSVSWYQQTPGQGLQFLFEYFSETQRNKGNFPGRFSGRQFSNSRSEMNVSTLELGDSALYLCASSGGSHLGETQYFGPGTRLLVL.

This clone appeared a few times. DNA of the CDR3: TGTGCCAGCAGCTGGGACAGGGAGAACACTGAAGCTTTCTTT. This gives the protein CASSWDRENTEAFF. The rearrangement links TRBV5-4 to TRBJ1-1; TRBD1 matches at 9 bases. Per the germline V gene, CDR1 is SGHNT and CDR2 is YYREEE (reference sequence). The CDR3 totals 14 residues. V shed 3 bases and J 1 base; nucleotides not matched to a gene: 1.

This clone came up once. The CDR3 nucleotides are TGTGCCAGCAGCGTAGGACCGCTGGACAGGGGAAACAGTGGCTACACCTTC. It codes for CASSVGPLDRGNSGYTF. The V and J genes are TRBV9 and TRBJ1-2, with 9 bases fitting TRBD1. Germline trimming cut 0 bases from V and 7 bases from J; bases unmatched to any gene: 13. The CDR3 has 17 amino acids. CDR1 is SGDLS, CDR2 YYNGEE, per germline.

The chain recombines TRBV10-3 with TRBJ2-1; 10 bases are a match to TRBD2. CDR1 and CDR2 (germline): ENHRY, SYGVKD. V lost 0 bases to trimming and J lost 1 base; unmatched junction nucleotides: 3. CDR3 length equals 17 residues. The CDR3 DNA follows: TGTGCCATCAGTGAGTCACATAGCGGGGGGTCCTACAATGAGCAGTTCTTC. This translates into CAISESHSGGSYNEQFF.

The chain is built from TRBV5-1 and TRBJ2-2; D call uncertain. Germline CDR1 SGHRS, CDR2 YFSETQ. The V gene lost 4 bases and the J gene lost 0 bases, with 13 bases spanning the gap. The CDR3 is 16 amino acids. The CDR3 DNA reads TGCGCCAGCAGCCTTCCTGACACCTCGAACACCGGGGAGCTGTTTTTT. Its protein is CASSLPDTSNTGELFF.

The V and J genes are TRBV28 and TRBJ1-2; TRBD1 is a possible D gene (6 bases). The germline V gene has CDR1 MDHEN and CDR2 SYDVKM. There are 16 residues in the CDR3. The V end was cut by 7 bases, the J end by 5 bases, with 23 bases between. CDR3 protein: CASITLGGREGYGYTF. CDR3 in DNA: TGTGCCAGCATTACCCTCGGGGGCAGGGAGGGGTATGGCTACACCTTC.

This chain uses TRBV5-1 with TRBJ2-7; 10 nucleotides agree with TRBD2. The trim removed 5 bases at V and 4 bases at J, leaving 9 bases unmatched. Germline V CDR1 and CDR2: SGHRS, YFSETQ. The CDR3 spans 15 residues. The CDR3 coding sequence is TGCGCCAGCAGACCCGCTAGCGGGAGACTGTACGAGCAGTACTTC. This sequence encodes CASRPASGRLYEQYF.

The V call is TRBV19, the J call TRBJ2-7; perhaps TRBD1 as D (5 bases). CDR1 is LNHDA and CDR2 is SQIVND in the germline V gene (reference sequence). The CDR3 runs 15 residues. Between the trimmed V and J ends, which lost 2 bases and 4 bases, there was a span of 15 bases. The CDR3 DNA reads as TGTGCCAGTAGTATACAAACAGGAAAATTTTACGAGCAGTACTTC. Amino acid sequence: CASSIQTGKFYEQYF.